Below, 9 T cell receptor beta chains from the same sample are listed, as sequenced in a study of OX40 agonist ivuxolimab in advanced cancers. Sequencing used immunoSEQ multiplex PCR; TCRdb keeps in-frame clones, though not all of them. The repertoire holds tens of thousands of clones, approximately 82% seen once, with about a third in the top ten. Sample: CD4+ or CD8+ T cells sorted from blood, taken in a trial of the OX40 agonist ivuxolimab. All receptors derive from an adult with an advanced solid tumor such as melanoma, head and neck, liver or kidney cancer.

This chain uses TRBV6-1 with TRBJ2-1; 9 bases line up with TRBD2. V was clipped by 4 bases and J by 7 bases; unmatched bases: 8. There are 15 residues in the CDR3. Germline values: CDR1 MNHNS, CDR2 SASEGT. The chain's CDR3 is CASSAYRSGSNEQFF. The CDR3, as DNA: TGTGCCAGCAGTGCCTACCGTAGCGGGAGTAATGAGCAGTTCTTC.

The genes are TRBV27 and TRBJ2-1; possible D gene TRBD2, 5 bases. CDR1 is MNHEY and CDR2 is SMNVEV in the germline V gene (reference sequence). Trimming pared 2 bases from V and 0 bases from J, leaving 8 bases between. The CDR3 sequence is 15 residues long. The CDR3 protein is CASSLEAGSYNEQFF. In DNA form, the CDR3 reads TGTGCCAGCAGTTTAGAGGCGGGCTCCTACAATGAGCAGTTCTTC.

The chain couples TRBV7-9 to TRBJ1-3, with unresolved D. The germline V gene has CDR1 SEHNR and CDR2 FQNEAQ (reference sequence). Trimming took off 1 base at V and 0 bases at J, with 7 bases between the two ends. This CDR3 has 15 residues. The DNA for the CDR3 is TGTGCCAGCAGCTTAGGTGGAGACTCTGGAAACACCATATATTTT. This codes for CASSLGGDSGNTIYF.

This clone was found a few times. The chain recombines TRBV11-2 with TRBJ2-7; D is possibly TRBD2 (5 bases). The CDR3 extends over 14 amino acids. The germline V gene encodes CDR1 SGHAT and CDR2 FQNNGV. Trimming pared 4 bases from V and 2 bases from J, leaving 12 bases between. CDR3 DNA: TGTGCCAGCAGCTATAACAGACTAACCTACGAGCAGTACTTC. The encoded protein is CASSYNRLTYEQYF.

This clone was seen once. The chain recombines TRBV5-4 with TRBJ2-5, with 9 bases that match TRBD1. Germline loops: CDR1 SGHNT, CDR2 YYREEE (reference sequence). The CDR3 loop spans 15 amino acids. Trimming at V came to 4 bases and at J to 5 bases, leaving 9 bases not matched to a gene. CDR3: CASSTRSQGAETQYF. Here the CDR3 DNA reads TGTGCCAGCAGCACGCGGTCACAGGGGGCGGAGACCCAGTACTTC.

This chain connects TRBV10-3 to TRBJ2-2; TRBD2 matches at 12 bases. The V and J ends lost 4 bases and 1 base, in that order; junction bases with no gene match: 4. Germline CDR1 is ENHRY and CDR2 is SYGVKD. The CDR3 has 17 residues. In DNA, the CDR3 is TGTGCCATCAGTGGGACTAGCGGGGCCCGGAACACCGGGGAGCTGTTTTTT. Its protein is CAISGTSGARNTGELFF.

J is TRBJ2-7 and V is TRBV10-3, with 9 bases aligning to TRBD1. CDR3 length: 14 residues. The V segment lost 4 bases and the J segment 8 bases; nucleotides outside the gene matches: 9. Germline V gives CDR1 ENHRY, CDR2 SYGVKD. CDR3 region: CAISGEGQGRKQYF. CDR3 bases: TGTGCCATCAGTGGGGAGGGACAGGGCCGTAAGCAGTACTTC.

The chain employs TRBV10-3 and TRBJ2-6, with D maybe TRBD2 (5 bases). V was clipped by 6 bases and J by 2 bases, with 8 bases between them. The V gene's germline CDR1 is ENHRY and CDR2 SYGVKD. The CDR3 contains 14 residues. The CDR3 region has the DNA TGTGCCATCAGCCGGGAACCTGGGGCCAACGTCCTGACTTTC. It translates to CAISREPGANVLTF.

The chain links TRBV5-1 to TRBJ1-5; no clear D gene. V was clipped by 5 bases and J by 0 bases, with 9 bases between them. CDR1 and CDR2 (germline): SGHRS, YFSETQ. The CDR3 spans 14 residues. The CDR3 nucleotides read TGCGCCAGCAGTGACGGTCATAGCAATCAGCCCCAGCATTTT. Protein sequence: CASSDGHSNQPQHF. Variable domain in full (rest from reference TRBV5-1 and TRBJ1-5): KAGVTQTPRYLIKTRGQQVTLSCSPISGHRSVSWYQQTPGQGLQFLFEYFSETQRNKGNFPGRFSGRQFSNSRSEMNVSTLELGDSALYLCASSDGHSNQPQHFGDGTRLSIL.